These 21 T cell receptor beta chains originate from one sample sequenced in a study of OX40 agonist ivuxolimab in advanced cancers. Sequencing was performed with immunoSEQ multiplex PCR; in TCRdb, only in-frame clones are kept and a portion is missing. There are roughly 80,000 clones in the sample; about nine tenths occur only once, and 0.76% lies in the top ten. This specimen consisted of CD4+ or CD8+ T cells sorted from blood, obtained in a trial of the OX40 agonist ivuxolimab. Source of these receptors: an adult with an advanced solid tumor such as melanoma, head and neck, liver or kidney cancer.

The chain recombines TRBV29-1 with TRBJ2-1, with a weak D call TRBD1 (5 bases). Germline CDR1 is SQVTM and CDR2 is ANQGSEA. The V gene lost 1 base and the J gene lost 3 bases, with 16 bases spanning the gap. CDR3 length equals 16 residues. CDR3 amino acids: CSVEAGNGLGYNEQFF. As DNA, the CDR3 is TGCAGCGTTGAAGCAGGGAATGGGCTCGGCTACAATGAGCAGTTCTTC.

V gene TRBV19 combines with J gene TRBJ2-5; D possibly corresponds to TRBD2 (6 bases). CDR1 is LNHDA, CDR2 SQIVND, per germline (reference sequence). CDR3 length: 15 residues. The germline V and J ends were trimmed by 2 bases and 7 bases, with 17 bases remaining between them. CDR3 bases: TGTGCCAGTAGTATATCAGTCGCGGGGCACACGACCCAGTACTTC. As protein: CASSISVAGHTTQYF. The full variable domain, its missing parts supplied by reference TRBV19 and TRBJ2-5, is DGGITQSPKYLFRKEGQNVTLSCEQNLNHDAMYWYRQDPGQGLRLIYYSQIVNDFQKGDIAEGYSVSREKKESFPLTVTSAQKNPTAFYLCASSISVAGHTTQYFGPGTRLLVL.

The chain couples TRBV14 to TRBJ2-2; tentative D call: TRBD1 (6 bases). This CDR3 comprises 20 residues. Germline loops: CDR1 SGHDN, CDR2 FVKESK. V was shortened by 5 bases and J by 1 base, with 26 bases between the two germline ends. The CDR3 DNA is TGTGCCAGCAGCGTAGGTCCAATGGGGGAACAGGGAAAGAACACCGGGGAGCTGTTTTTT. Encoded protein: CASSVGPMGEQGKNTGELFF.

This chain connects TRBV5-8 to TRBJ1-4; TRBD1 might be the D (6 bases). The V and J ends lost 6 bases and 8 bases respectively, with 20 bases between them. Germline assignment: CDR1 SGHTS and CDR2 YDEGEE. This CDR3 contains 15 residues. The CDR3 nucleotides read TGTGCCAGCACGGAACGGTGGGGGGCTGGCGAAAAACTGTTTTTT. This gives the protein CASTERWGAGEKLFF.

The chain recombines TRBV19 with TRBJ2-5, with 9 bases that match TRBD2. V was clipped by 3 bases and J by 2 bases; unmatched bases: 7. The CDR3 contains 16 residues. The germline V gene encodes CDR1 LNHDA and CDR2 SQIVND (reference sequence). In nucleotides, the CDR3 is TGTGCCAGTAGTATGGGGTCGCTAGCGGGGCAAGAGACCCAGTACTTC. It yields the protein CASSMGSLAGQETQYF.

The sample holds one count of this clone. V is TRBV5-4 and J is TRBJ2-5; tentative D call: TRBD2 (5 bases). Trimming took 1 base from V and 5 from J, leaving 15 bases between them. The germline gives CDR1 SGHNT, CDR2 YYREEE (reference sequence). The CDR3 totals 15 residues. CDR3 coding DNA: TGTGCCAGCAGCTTGCCATCTGGGAGCCTGGAGACCCAGTACTTC. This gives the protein CASSLPSGSLETQYF.

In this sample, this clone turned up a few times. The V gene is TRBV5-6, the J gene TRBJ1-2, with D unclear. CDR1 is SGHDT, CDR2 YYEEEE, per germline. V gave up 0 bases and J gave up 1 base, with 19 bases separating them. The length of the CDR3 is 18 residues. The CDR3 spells CASSLGGGRQNFNYGYTF. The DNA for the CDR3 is TGTGCCAGCAGCTTGGGGGGAGGACGTCAGAACTTTAACTATGGCTACACCTTC. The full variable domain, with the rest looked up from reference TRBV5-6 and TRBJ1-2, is DAGVTQSPTHLIKTRGQQVTLRCSPKSGHDTVSWYQQALGQGPQFIFQYYEEEERQRGNFPDRFSGHQFPNYSSELNVNALLLGDSALYLCASSLGGGRQNFNYGYTFGSGTRLTVV.

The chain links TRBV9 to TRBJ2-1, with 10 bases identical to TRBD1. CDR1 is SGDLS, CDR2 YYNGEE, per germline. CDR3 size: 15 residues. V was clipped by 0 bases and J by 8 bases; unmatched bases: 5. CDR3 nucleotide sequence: TGTGCCAGCAGCGTAGCGACAGGGGGCATGTATGAGCAGTTCTTC. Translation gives CASSVATGGMYEQFF.

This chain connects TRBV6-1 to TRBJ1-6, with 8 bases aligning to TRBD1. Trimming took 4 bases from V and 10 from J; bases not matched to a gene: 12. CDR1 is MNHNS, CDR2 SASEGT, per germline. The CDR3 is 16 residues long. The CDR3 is CASSARTGFQTSPLHF. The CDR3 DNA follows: TGTGCCAGCAGTGCCCGGACAGGGTTCCAGACCTCACCCCTCCACTTT.

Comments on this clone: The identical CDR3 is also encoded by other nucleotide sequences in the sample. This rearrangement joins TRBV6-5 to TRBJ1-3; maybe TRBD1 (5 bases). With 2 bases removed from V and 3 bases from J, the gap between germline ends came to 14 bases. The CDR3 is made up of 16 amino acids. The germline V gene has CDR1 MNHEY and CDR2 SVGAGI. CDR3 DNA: TGTGCCAGCAGTTACGCGATGGGGCAGTATGGAAACACCATATATTTT. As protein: CASSYAMGQYGNTIYF.

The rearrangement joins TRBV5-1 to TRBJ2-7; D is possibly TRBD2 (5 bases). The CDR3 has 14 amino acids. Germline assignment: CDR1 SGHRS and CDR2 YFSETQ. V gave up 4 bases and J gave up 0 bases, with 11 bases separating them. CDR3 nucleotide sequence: TGCGCCAGCAGCCGGGGTATCAGCTCCTACGAGCAGTACTTC. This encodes CASSRGISSYEQYF.

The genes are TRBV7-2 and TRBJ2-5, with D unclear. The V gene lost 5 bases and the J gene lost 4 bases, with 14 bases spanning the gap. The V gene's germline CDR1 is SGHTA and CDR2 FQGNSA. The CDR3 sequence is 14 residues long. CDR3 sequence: CASSLRVGSETQYF. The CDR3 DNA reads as TGTGCCAGCAGCCTGCGTGTTGGGTCAGAGACCCAGTACTTC.

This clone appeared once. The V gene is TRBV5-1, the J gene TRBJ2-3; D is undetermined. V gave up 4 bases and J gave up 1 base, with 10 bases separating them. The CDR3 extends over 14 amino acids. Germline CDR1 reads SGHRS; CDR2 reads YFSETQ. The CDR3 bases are TGCGCCAGCAGCCTCGACCTAGGCACAGATACGCAGTATTTT. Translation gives CASSLDLGTDTQYF.

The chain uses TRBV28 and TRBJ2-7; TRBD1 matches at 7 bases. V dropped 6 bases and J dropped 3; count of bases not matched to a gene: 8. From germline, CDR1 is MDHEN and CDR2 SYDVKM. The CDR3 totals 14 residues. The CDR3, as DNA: TGTGCCAGCAGGGTTACAGGGGACCGCTACGAGCAGTACTTC. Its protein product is CASRVTGDRYEQYF. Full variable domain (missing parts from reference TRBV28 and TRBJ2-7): DVKVTQSSRYLVKRTGEKVFLECVQDMDHENMFWYRQDPGLGLRLIYFSYDVKMKEKGDIPEGYSVSREKKERFSLILESASTNQTSMYLCASRVTGDRYEQYFGPGTRLTVT.

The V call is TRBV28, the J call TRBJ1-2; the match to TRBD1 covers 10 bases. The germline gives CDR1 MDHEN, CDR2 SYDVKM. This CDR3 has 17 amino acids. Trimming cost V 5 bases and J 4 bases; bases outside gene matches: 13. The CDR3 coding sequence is TGTGCCAGCAGTCCCACCGGGACAGGGGCCCTTATCTATGGCTACACCTTC. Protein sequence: CASSPTGTGALIYGYTF.

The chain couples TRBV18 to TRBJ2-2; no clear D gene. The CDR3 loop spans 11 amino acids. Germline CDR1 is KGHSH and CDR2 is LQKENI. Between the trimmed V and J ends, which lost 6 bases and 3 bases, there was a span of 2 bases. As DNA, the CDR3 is TGTGCCAGCTCCCACACCGGGGAGCTGTTTTTT. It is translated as CASSHTGELFF.

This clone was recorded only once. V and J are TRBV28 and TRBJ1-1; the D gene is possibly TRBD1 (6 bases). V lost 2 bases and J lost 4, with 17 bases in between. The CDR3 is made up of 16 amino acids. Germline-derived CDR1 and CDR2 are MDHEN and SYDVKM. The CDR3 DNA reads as TGTGCCAGCAGTTTAGGAGGAGGGGGGCCGGGCACTGAAGCTTTCTTT. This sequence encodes CASSLGGGGPGTEAFF. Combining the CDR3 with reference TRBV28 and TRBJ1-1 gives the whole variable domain DVKVTQSSRYLVKRTGEKVFLECVQDMDHENMFWYRQDPGLGLRLIYFSYDVKMKEKGDIPEGYSVSREKKERFSLILESASTNQTSMYLCASSLGGGGPGTEAFFGQGTRLTVV.

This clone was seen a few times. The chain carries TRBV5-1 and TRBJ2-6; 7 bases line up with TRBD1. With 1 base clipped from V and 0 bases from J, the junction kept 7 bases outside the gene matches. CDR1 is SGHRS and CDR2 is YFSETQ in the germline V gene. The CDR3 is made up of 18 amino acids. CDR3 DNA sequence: TGCGCCAGCAGCTTGAGGGACAGCCCCCTCTCTGGGGCCAACGTCCTGACTTTC. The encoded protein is CASSLRDSPLSGANVLTF.

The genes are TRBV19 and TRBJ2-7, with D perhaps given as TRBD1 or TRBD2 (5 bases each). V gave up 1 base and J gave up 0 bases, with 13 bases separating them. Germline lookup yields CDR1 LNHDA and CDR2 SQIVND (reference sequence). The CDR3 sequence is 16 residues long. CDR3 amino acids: CASSIGGTRSSYEQYF. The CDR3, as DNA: TGTGCCAGTAGTATAGGTGGGACGAGGAGCTCCTACGAGCAGTACTTC.

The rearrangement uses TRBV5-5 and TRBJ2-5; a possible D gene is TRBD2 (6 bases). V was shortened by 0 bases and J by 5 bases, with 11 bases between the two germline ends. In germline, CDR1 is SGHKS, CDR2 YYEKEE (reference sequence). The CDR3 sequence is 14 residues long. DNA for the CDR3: TGTGCCAGCAGCTTGGCAATCGGAGGGGAGACCCAGTACTTC. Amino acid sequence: CASSLAIGGETQYF.

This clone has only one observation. The CDR3 region is CASSESGTSDHEQYF. The CDR3 nucleotides are TGCGCCAGCAGTGAGTCTGGGACTAGCGACCACGAGCAGTACTTC. The chain links TRBV10-1 to TRBJ2-7; 10 bases are shared with TRBD2. Germline trimming cut 0 bases from V and 5 bases from J; bases unmatched to any gene: 4. The germline CDR1 and CDR2 sequences are WNHNN and SYGVQD (reference sequence). The CDR3 is made up of 15 amino acids.